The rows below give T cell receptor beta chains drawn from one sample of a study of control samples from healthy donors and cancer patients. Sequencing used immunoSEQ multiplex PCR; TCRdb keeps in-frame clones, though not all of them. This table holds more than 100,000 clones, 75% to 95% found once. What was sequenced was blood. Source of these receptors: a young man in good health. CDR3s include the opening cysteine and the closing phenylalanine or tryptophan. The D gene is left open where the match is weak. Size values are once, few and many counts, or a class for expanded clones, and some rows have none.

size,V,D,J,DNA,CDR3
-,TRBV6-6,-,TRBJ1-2,TGTGCCAGCACCCAACCACCCCTGCACTATGGCTACACCTTC,CASTQPPLHYGYTF
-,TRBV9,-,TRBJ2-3,TGTGCCAGCTCCACAGGGTCAGATACGCAGTATTTT,CASSTGSDTQYF
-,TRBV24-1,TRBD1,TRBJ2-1,TGTGCCACCGAATCAGGGGGCGCGAGTTCCAATGAGCAGTTCTTC,CATESGGASSNEQFF
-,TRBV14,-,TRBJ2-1,TGTGCCAGCAGCCAAGTCGATGGGTACAATGAGCAGTTCTTC,CASSQVDGYNEQFF
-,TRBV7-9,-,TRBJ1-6,TGTGCCAGCAGCTTAGTAGTTAATTCACCCCTCCACTTT,CASSLVVNSPLHF
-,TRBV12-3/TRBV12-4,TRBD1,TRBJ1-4,TGTGCCAGCAGCGGGACAGGGTTTGAAAAACTGTTTTTT,CASSGTGFEKLFF
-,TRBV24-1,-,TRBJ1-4,TGTGCCACCAGTGAGAACGAATGGGGAAAACTGTTTTTT,CATSENEWGKLFF
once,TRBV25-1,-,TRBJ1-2,TGTGCCAGCAGTGAGGATGGCTACACCTTC,CASSEDGYTF
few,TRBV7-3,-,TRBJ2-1,TGTGCCAGCAGCTTAGAAGGGATTCGCAATGAGCAGTTCTTC,CASSLEGIRNEQFF
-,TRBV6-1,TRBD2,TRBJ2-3,TGTGCCAGCAGTGAAGCCCAACTAGCGGGGGTGACAAATACGCAGTATTTT,CASSEAQLAGVTNTQYF
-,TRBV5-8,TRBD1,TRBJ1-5,TGTGCCAGCAGAAGGGACAGGGGGCTTCAGCCCCAGCATTTT,CASRRDRGLQPQHF
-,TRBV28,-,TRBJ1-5,TGTGCCAGCAGTTTTTACAGGAGGGGGGGTCAGCCCCAGCATTTT,CASSFYRRGGQPQHF
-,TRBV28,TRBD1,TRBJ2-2,TGTGCCAGCAGTATAGGCGGACAGGGGACCACCGGGGAGCTGTTTTTT,CASSIGGQGTTGELFF
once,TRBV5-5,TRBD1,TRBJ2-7,TGTGCCAGCGGGCGGGACAGGGTTTACGAGCAGTACTTC,CASGRDRVYEQYF
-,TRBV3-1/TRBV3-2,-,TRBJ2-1,TGTGCCAGCAGCCGCTTCGACAATGAGCAGTTCTTC,CASSRFDNEQFF
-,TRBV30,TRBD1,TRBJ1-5,TGTGCCTGGGCGGACAGGGGAGACCAGCCCCAGCATTTT,CAWADRGDQPQHF
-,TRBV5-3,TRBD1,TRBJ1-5,TGTGCCAGAAGAGCCGGGACAGGGAATCAGCCCCAGCATTTT,CARRAGTGNQPQHF
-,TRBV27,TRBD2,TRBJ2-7,TGTGCCAGCAGTTTACGGGGGGGGTCCTACGAGCAGTACTTC,CASSLRGGSYEQYF
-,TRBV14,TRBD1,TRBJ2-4,TGTGCCAGCAGCCAACGGGACAGAGCCAAAAACATTCAGTACTTC,CASSQRDRAKNIQYF
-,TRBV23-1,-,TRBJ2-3,TGCGCCAGCAGTCAATCCCGACTAAGCACAGATACGCAGTATTTT,CASSQSRLSTDTQYF
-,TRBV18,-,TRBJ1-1,TGTGCCAGCTCACCACCGTCTGTGGTGAACACTGAAGCTTTCTTT,CASSPPSVVNTEAFF
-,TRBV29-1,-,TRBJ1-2,TGCAGCGTTGCACTGCCTAACTATGGCTACACCTTC,CSVALPNYGYTF
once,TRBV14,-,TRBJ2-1,TGTGCCAGCAGCCATAGAGATAATGAGCAGTTCTTC,CASSHRDNEQFF
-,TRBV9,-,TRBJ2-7,TGTGCCAGCAGCCGGGACACAGCCTACGAGCAGTACTTC,CASSRDTAYEQYF
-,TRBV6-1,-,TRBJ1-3,TGTGCCAGCAGTGAAAGTGGCACCTCTGGAAACACCATATATTTT,CASSESGTSGNTIYF
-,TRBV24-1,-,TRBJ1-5,TGTGCCACCAGTGACCACCGATCGGATAATCAGCCCCAGCATTTT,CATSDHRSDNQPQHF
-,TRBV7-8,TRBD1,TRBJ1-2,TGTGCCAGCAGCTTAGCGGGACAGGGCTATGGCTACACCTTC,CASSLAGQGYGYTF
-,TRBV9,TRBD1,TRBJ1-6,TGTGCCAGCAGCGGAGGGACAGGGGATAATTCACCCCTCCACTTT,CASSGGTGDNSPLHF
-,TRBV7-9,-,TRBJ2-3,TGTGCCAGCAGCTTAGTAGGACTGTCTCGCACAGATACGCAGTATTTT,CASSLVGLSRTDTQYF
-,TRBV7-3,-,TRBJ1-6,TGTGCCAGCAGCTTAGGGTTAGCCTCACCCCTCCACTTT,CASSLGLASPLHF
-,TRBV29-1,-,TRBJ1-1,TGCAGCGTTGTTAGACGGCTGAACACTGAAGCTTTCTTT,CSVVRRLNTEAFF
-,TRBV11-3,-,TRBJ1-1,TGTGCCAGCAGCTCACCCTCGGGGAGATCGAACACTGAAGCTTTCTTT,CASSSPSGRSNTEAFF
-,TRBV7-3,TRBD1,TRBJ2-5,TGTGCCAGCAGCTTTGGCGTTGCTTCGACAGGGAAAGAGACCCAGTACTTC,CASSFGVASTGKETQYF
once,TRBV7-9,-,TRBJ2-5,TGTGCCAGCAGCGCAACGGATAGGGGTCCTTCACAAGAGACCCAGTACTTC,CASSATDRGPSQETQYF
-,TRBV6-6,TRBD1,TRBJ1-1,TGTGCCAGCAGTTCAGGGGGAGGCACTGAAGCTTTCTTT,CASSSGGGTEAFF
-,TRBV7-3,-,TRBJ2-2,TGTGCCAGCAGCTCACCTGTCGGGGGCTCACACACCGGGGAGCTGTTTTTT,CASSSPVGGSHTGELFF
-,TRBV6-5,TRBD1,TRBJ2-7,TGTGCCAGCAGTTACTCGTCAGACAGGGCGGCTTACGAGCAGTACTTC,CASSYSSDRAAYEQYF
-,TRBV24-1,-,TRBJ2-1,TGTGCCACCAGTGAACCTCGGACAGCCTACAATGAGCAGTTCTTC,CATSEPRTAYNEQFF
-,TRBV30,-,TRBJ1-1,TGTGCCTGGAGTGTTTCGATGGGGAACACTGAAGCTTTCTTT,CAWSVSMGNTEAFF
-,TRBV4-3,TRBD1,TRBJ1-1,TGCGCCAGCAGCCAAGGTGTCGGTTCAGGGGGCACTGAAGCTTTCTTT,CASSQGVGSGGTEAFF
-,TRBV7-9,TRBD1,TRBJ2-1,TGTGCCAGCAGCTTTATAGGGGGCGTCCTCGGTGAGCAGTTCTTC,CASSFIGGVLGEQFF
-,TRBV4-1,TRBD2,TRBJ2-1,TGCGCCAGCAGCCAAGGGACTAGCACCCACTCCTACAATGAGCAGTTCTTC,CASSQGTSTHSYNEQFF
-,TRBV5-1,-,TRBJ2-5,TGCGCCAGCAGCTTGGGCACCGTCGGAGAGACCCAGTACTTC,CASSLGTVGETQYF